This entry describes one T cell receptor (beta chain). Using immunoSEQ multiplex PCR, the repertoire was profiled, and TCRdb retains in-frame clones only, with some absent. The data hold under 250,000 clones, with approximately 90% observed a single time. This record comes from a study of blood T cell repertoires in COVID-19. Whole-study context: Collection of acute and convalescent COVID-19 samples took place in the United States, Italy and Spain. PBMCs, B-cell-depleted T cells, or T cells provided the cDNA or gDNA that made up the material.

A Seattle source enrolled patients during active infection and followed them longitudinally. The CDR3 runs 16 residues. This sequence originates from a man aged 25-40 years with COVID-19, enrolled during active disease. The chain uses TRBV21-1 and TRBJ2-7; the table names TRBD1, a call not compared with the DNA. TRBV21-1 is shown as a pseudogene. What was sequenced was peripheral blood. The CDR3, as DNA: TGTGCCAGCAGCAAAGTGACCGGGACACCCAACTACGAGCAGTACTTC. Translating gives CASSKVTGTPNYEQYF.